The following is a T cell receptor (beta chain) sequence with its context. Primers included in the PCR were 60 Vbeta and 13 Jbeta primers. This table comes from immunoSEQ multiplex PCR, and its TCRdb copy is limited to in-frame clones, with some not included. Of roughly 200,000 clones in the sample, around 80% were seen once. The CDR3 loop spans 13 amino acids. With 0 bases removed from V and 6 bases from J, the gap between germline ends came to 9 bases. CDR1 KGHSH and CDR2 LQKENI come from the germline V gene. These data belong to a study of cytomegalovirus exposure and HLA in healthy donors. The material sequenced was PBMCs. The chain uses TRBV18 and TRBJ2-7; D gene ambiguous. The TCR originated in a woman aged 55 to 70 in good health and CMV-seropositive. The CDR3: CASSPPGEGEQYF. Written as DNA, the CDR3 is TGTGCCAGCTCACCACCGGGCGAAGGCGAGCAGTACTTC.